This TCR beta chain was identified during a study of cytomegalovirus exposure and HLA in healthy donors. Broader study findings: Roughly even sequencing depth across donors was the assumption behind the presence/absence analyses. Later analysis showed TCR association rates varying by HLA locus, highest for DRB1 and lowest for HLA-C. An analysis that was carried out later associated 15,000 to 20,000 TCR beta sequences with HLA alleles at 0.05 false discovery rate.

The PCR contained 60 Vbeta and 13 Jbeta primers. Repertoires were generated with immunoSEQ multiplex PCR, while TCRdb's copy carries only in-frame clones and drops some. The sample holds about 120,000 clones, roughly 80% seen once. Concerning this clone itself: Its antigen is not known.

The germline V gene has CDR1 SGDLS and CDR2 YYNGEE. Trimming took 4 bases from V and 8 from J, leaving 9 bases between them. CDR3 length: 11 residues. This chain joins TRBV9 and TRBJ1-2, with D perhaps matching TRBD1 (6 bases). Specimen: PBMCs. The receptor was derived from a woman aged 25 to 39 in good health and CMV-seropositive. CDR3 residues: CASSSGQGYTF. The CDR3 coding sequence is TGTGCCAGCAGCTCAGGACAGGGCTACACCTTC.